The rows below give T cell receptor beta chains drawn from one sample of a study of technical replicates of blood from a few donors. TCRdb's table, derived via immunoSEQ multiplex PCR, lists solely in-frame clones and lacks some. The sample has some 17,000 clones, more than 75% seen once. The sequenced sample was PBMCs. These receptors were taken from a human donor in good health. CDR3s include the opening cysteine and the closing phenylalanine or tryptophan. D genes are given only for firm matches. Rows may omit the clone size; those that give it use once, few, many or a size class.

J,V,size,D,DNA,CDR3
TRBJ2-1,TRBV5-1,-,-,TGCGCCAGCAGCTTAGGAGGGCCGGGAAGCTCCTACAATGAGCAGTTCTTC,CASSLGGPGSSYNEQFF
TRBJ2-1,TRBV18,-,TRBD1,TGTGCCAGCTCTCACAGACAGGGGACGACCTACAATGAGCAGTTCTTC,CASSHRQGTTYNEQFF
TRBJ2-5,TRBV5-1,-,-,TGCGCCAGCAGCCAAGGAGGTAGTGGGGAGACCCAGTACTTC,CASSQGGSGETQYF
TRBJ2-1,TRBV7-2,once,-,TGTGCCAGCAGCTCTAATTCGGCGGCTAGCTCCTACAATGAGCAGTTCTTC,CASSSNSAASSYNEQFF
TRBJ2-1,TRBV21-1,-,-,TGTGCCAGCAGTTTCAGGGAAAGCTCCTACAATGAGCAGTTCTTC,CASSFRESSYNEQFF
TRBJ2-1,TRBV20-1,-,-,TGCAGTGCTCACGGGGGGACAGGGCAGTTCTTC,CSAHGGTGQFF
TRBJ2-7,TRBV29-1,-,TRBD2,TGCAGCGTTGTCATAGCGGGAGAACTCTACGAGCAGTACTTC,CSVVIAGELYEQYF
TRBJ2-3,TRBV7-2,-,-,TGTGCCAGCAGCCCCTCGCGGGTCACAGATACGCAGTATTTT,CASSPSRVTDTQYF
TRBJ2-1,TRBV11-2,-,TRBD2,TGTGCCAGCAGCGACGTCACTAGCGGGAGATATGAGCAGTTCTTC,CASSDVTSGRYEQFF
TRBJ2-1,TRBV6-4,few,TRBD1,TGTGCCAGCAGTGACTCGATGACAGGGGGTAATGAGCAGTTCTTC,CASSDSMTGGNEQFF
TRBJ2-3,TRBV29-1,-,-,TGCAGCGTTCTCCCAGGGGCAGATACGCAGTATTTT,CSVLPGADTQYF